One TCR beta chain is described in this entry. Antigen: not known. The source of the sample is a study of Tregs in tolerant kidney transplant recipients. Whole-study results and caveats: The small number of patients limits these findings pending further validation. Donor-specific Treg expansion exceeded global Treg expansion in tolerant patients, suggesting antigen drive. No direct test of biological reproducibility was done here.

Regulatory T cells were sorted from thawed PBMCs rested overnight at 37°C with 200 IU/ml IL-2. CDR1 SNHLY and CDR2 FYNNEI come from the germline V gene. This CDR3 contains 19 residues. Trimming took 3 bases from V and 4 from J; bases not matched to a gene: 13. Data came from immunoSEQ multiplex PCR; TCRdb stores just in-frame clones and leaves some out. Altogether nearly 15,000 clones are present, around 80% being singletons, with the ten largest covering 1.5% to 2%. This sample comprised Tregs from blood, obtained before the transplant. This TCR was sampled from a human donor who received a combined kidney and bone marrow transplant. V and J are TRBV2 and TRBJ2-5; TRBD2 matches at 14 bases. The CDR3, as DNA: TGTGCCAGCAGTGATTCGGTGACTAGCGGGAGGGCCTGGATAGAGACCCAGTACTTC. This translates into CASSDSVTSGRAWIETQYF.